Sequencing of this TCR beta chain was carried out in a study of OX40 agonist ivuxolimab in advanced cancers. On the study more broadly: Patients were given ivuxolimab, an antibody that agonizes OX40 (CD134). Patients with hepatocellular carcinoma, melanoma, renal cell or head and neck cancer made up the dose-escalation patients.

TCRdb keeps only in-frame clones here, not all; method: immunoSEQ multiplex PCR. The data hold approximately 47,000 clones, with 88% observed a single time. Germline V gene data show CDR1 as SGHAT and CDR2 as FQNNGV. The CDR3 is 13 amino acids. With 5 bases removed from V and 8 bases from J, the gap between germline ends came to 15 bases. The starting material was CD4+ or CD8+ T cells sorted from blood, obtained in a trial of the OX40 agonist ivuxolimab. The chain carries TRBV11-2 and TRBJ1-2; D uncertain. This receptor was obtained from an adult with an advanced solid tumor such as melanoma, head and neck, liver or kidney cancer. The CDR3 nucleotides read TGTGCCAGCAGCCTAGGAGATATAGGGGGCTACACCTTC. This encodes CASSLGDIGGYTF.